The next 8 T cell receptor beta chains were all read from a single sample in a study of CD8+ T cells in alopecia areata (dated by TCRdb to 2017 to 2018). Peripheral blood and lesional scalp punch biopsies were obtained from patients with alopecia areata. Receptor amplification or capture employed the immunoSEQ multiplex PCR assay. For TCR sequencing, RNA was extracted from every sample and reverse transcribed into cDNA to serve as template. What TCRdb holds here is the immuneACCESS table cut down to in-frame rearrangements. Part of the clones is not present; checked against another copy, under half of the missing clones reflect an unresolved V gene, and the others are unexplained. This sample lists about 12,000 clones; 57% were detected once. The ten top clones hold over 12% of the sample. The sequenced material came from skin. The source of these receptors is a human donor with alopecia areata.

CDR3 sequence reads: CASSLIRGQGSNEQFF. The CDR3 DNA follows: TGTGCCAGCAGTTTAATTCGGGGACAGGGAAGCAATGAGCAGTTCTTC. The chain recombines TRBV27 with TRBJ2-1; TRBD1 matches at 9 bases. The V and J ends lost 2 bases and 6 bases, in that order; junction bases with no gene match: 8. The CDR3 has 16 amino acids. The germline gives CDR1 MNHEY, CDR2 SMNVEV (reference sequence).

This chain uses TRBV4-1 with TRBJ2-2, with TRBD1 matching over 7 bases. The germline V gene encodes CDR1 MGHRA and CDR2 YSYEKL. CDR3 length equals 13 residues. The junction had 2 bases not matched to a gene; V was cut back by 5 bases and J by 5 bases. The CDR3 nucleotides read TGCGCCAGCAGCATCAGGGGGACCGGGGAGCTGTTTTTT. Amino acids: CASSIRGTGELFF.

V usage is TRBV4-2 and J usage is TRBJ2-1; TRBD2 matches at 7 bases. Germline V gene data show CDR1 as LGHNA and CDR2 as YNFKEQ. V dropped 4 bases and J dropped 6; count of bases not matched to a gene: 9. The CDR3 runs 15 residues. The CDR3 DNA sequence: TGTGCCAGCAGCCTCCGCTTGGGGGAGGGCAATGAGCAGTTCTTC. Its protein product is CASSLRLGEGNEQFF.

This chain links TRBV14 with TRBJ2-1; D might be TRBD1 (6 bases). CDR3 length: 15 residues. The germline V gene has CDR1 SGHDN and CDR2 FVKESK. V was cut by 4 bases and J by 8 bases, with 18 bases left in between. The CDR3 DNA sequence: TGTGCCAGCAGCCGATTATGGACAGAGGTTGATGAGCAGTTCTTC. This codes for CASSRLWTEVDEQFF.

In DNA form, the CDR3 reads TGTGCCAGCAGCTTGACAGGCGGCCTTGGCTACACCTTC. It encodes CASSLTGGLGYTF. V and J are TRBV5-4 and TRBJ1-2; TRBD1 is a possible D gene (5 bases). This CDR3 has 13 residues. The V end was cut by 1 base, the J end by 7 bases, with 11 bases between. Germline CDR1 and CDR2: SGHNT and YYREEE (reference sequence).

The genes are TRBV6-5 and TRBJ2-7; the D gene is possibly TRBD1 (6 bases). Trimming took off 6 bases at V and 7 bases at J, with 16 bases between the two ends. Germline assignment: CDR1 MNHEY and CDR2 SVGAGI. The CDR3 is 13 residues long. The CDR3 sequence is CASSPGESGEQYF. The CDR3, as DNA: TGTGCCAGCAGCCCAGGGGAATCAGGGGAGCAGTACTTC.

The CDR3 protein is CASSLIREGAYTGELFF. In DNA form, the CDR3 reads TGTGCCAGCAGCTTGATCCGAGAGGGGGCTTACACCGGGGAGCTGTTTTTT. This sequence joins TRBV5-8 and TRBJ2-2; 7 bases agree with TRBD1. Germline V gene sequence: CDR1 SGHTS, CDR2 YDEGEE. J was trimmed by 3 bases and V by 1 base; bases with no gene match: 9. The CDR3 length is 17 residues.

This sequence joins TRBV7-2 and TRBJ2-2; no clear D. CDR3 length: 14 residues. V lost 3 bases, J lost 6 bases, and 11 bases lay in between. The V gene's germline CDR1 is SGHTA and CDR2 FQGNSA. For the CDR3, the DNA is TGTGCCAGCAGCTTGGGTTATGTTTCCGGGGAGCTGTTTTTT. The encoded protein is CASSLGYVSGELFF.